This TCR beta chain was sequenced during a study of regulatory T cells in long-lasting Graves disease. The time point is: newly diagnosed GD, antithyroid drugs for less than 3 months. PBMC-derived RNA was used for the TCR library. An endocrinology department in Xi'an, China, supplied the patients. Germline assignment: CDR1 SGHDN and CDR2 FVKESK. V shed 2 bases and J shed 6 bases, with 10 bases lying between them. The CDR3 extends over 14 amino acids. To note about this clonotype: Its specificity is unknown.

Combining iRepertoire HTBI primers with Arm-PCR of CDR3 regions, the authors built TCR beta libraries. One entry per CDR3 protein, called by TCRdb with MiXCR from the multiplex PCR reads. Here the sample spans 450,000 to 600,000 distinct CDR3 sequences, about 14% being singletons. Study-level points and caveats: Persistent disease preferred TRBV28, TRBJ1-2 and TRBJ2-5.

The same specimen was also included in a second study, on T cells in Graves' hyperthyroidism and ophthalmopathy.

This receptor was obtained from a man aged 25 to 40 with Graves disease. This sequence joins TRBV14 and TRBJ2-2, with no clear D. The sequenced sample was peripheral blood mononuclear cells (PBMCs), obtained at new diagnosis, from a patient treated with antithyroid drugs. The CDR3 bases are TGTGCCAGCAGCCAAATCAGGATCCCCGGGGAGCTGTTTTTT. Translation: CASSQIRIPGELFF. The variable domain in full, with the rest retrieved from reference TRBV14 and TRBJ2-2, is EAGVTQFPSHSVIEKGQTVTLRCDPISGHDNLYWYRRVMGKEIKFLLHFVKESKQDESGMPNNRFLAERTGGTYSTLKVQPAELEDSGVYFCASSQIRIPGELFFGEGSRLTVL.